This T cell receptor beta chain was sequenced for a study of PD-1 blockade in classical Hodgkin lymphoma. TCRdb's copy holds only in-frame clones and misses some; the assay was immunoSEQ multiplex PCR. This sample has fewer than 25,000 clones; nearly 80% occur once, and the top ten carry around 6.5%. Germline V CDR1 and CDR2: MDHEN, SYDVKM. V lost 6 bases, J lost 7 bases, and 18 bases lay in between. This CDR3 has 14 amino acids. The patients all showed relapse after autologous stem cell transplantation, while their brentuximab vedotin exposure varied. The chain has TRBV28 and TRBJ1-1; no clear D. This sample comprised peripheral blood mononuclear cells (PBMCs), obtained at baseline. The TCR originated in a human donor with classical Hodgkin lymphoma. CDR3 amino acids: CASSRNAGSFEAFF. The CDR3 nucleotides are TGTGCCAGCAGCCGAAATGCGGGGAGTTTTGAAGCTTTCTTT. Complete variable domain (other parts from reference TRBV28 and TRBJ1-1): DVKVTQSSRYLVKRTGEKVFLECVQDMDHENMFWYRQDPGLGLRLIYFSYDVKMKEKGDIPEGYSVSREKKERFSLILESASTNQTSMYLCASSRNAGSFEAFFGQGTRLTVV.